Listed below are T cell receptor beta chains from one sample, sequenced in a study of OX40 agonist ivuxolimab in advanced cancers. Profiling relied on immunoSEQ multiplex PCR, and the TCRdb table lists in-frame clones only, not all of them. Here the sample spans around 80,000 clones, roughly 89% being singletons. This specimen was CD4+ or CD8+ T cells sorted from blood, taken in a trial of the OX40 agonist ivuxolimab. All receptors derive from an adult with an advanced solid tumor such as melanoma, head and neck, liver or kidney cancer. Each CDR3 is given with its conserved first and last residue. The D gene is left open where the match is weak. Clone size is not always given. Where it is, it says once, few, many or a class for expanded clones.

cdr3_nt cdr3_aa v_call clone_size j_call d_call
TGTGCCAGTAGTAAGCTCGGACAGACCAACACTGAAGCTTTCTTT CASSKLGQTNTEAFF TRBV19 NA TRBJ1-1 NA
TGCGCCAGCAAATTGGGCAGGGGCTGTTCACCCCTCCACTTT CASKLGRGCSPLHF TRBV23-1 NA TRBJ1-6 NA
TGTGCCAGTAGGACTACCTCCGCGGGCACGCCCCAGCATTTT CASRTTSAGTPQHF TRBV19 NA TRBJ1-5 NA
TGTGCCTGGAGTGTACGGCAGAGGAGCTCCTATAATTCACCCCTCCACTTT CAWSVRQRSSYNSPLHF TRBV30 NA TRBJ1-6 NA
TGTGCCAGCAGTCAGACAGGCACACCACTCAAAAACATTCAGTACTTC CASSQTGTPLKNIQYF TRBV7-9 NA TRBJ2-4 NA
TGTGCCAGTAGTATAGTCACAGGAGGGGGTTACGAGCAGTACTTC CASSIVTGGGYEQYF TRBV19 NA TRBJ2-7 NA
TGTGCCAGCAGCTTTGGACAGGGTGGCATTCAGTACTTC CASSFGQGGIQYF TRBV11-3 NA TRBJ2-4 TRBD1
TGTGCCAGCAGCCAACGGGAGGTAACTAATGAAAAACTGTTTTTT CASSQREVTNEKLFF TRBV11-1 once TRBJ1-4 NA
TGTGCCAGCAGGGAGGCGGGGGTCTACAATGAGCAGTTCTTC CASREAGVYNEQFF TRBV6-1 NA TRBJ2-1 TRBD2
TGTGCCAGCAGCTTAGAGGACAGGGGTTCACCCCTCCACTTT CASSLEDRGSPLHF TRBV7-9 NA TRBJ1-6 TRBD1
TGTGCCAGCAAGGCGGTGGACACTGAAGCTTTCTTT CASKAVDTEAFF TRBV6-5 once TRBJ1-1 NA
TGTGCCAGTAGCCCCGAGTGGGGGAGACGGGATCAGAAGCAGTTCTTC CASSPEWGRRDQKQFF TRBV19 NA TRBJ2-1 NA
TGCGCCAGCAGTCTCGATGCCCAAACAGGGATTAGGGCCCAGTACTTC CASSLDAQTGIRAQYF TRBV5-1 NA TRBJ2-5 NA
TGTGCCAGCAGCCGGGACCTCTATGGCTACACCTTC CASSRDLYGYTF TRBV5-4 NA TRBJ1-2 NA
TGTGCCAGTAGTATGAGTTGGGGGAGCTCCTACAATGAGCAGTTCTTC CASSMSWGSSYNEQFF TRBV19 NA TRBJ2-1 NA
TGTGCCAGCAGAAAGACAGGGGGCCTTGGGAACACTGAAGCTTTCTTT CASRKTGGLGNTEAFF TRBV27 NA TRBJ1-1 TRBD1
TGTGCCAGCAGCTCCGGGACAGGGGGAACAGATACGCAGTATTTT CASSSGTGGTDTQYF TRBV7-6 NA TRBJ2-3 TRBD1
TGTGCCAGCAGTGATAATAGGGCTGGAACTGAAGCTTTCTTT CASSDNRAGTEAFF TRBV25-1 NA TRBJ1-1 NA
TGTGCCAGCAGCCCGCGGGGGCAATGGCTGGGTGAGCAGTTCTTC CASSPRGQWLGEQFF TRBV27 once TRBJ2-1 NA
TGTGCCAGCAGCTCCCCTGGGGTCATGCTGCACAATCAGCCCCAGCATTTT CASSSPGVMLHNQPQHF TRBV5-8 NA TRBJ1-5 NA
TGTGCCAGCCAAGCAGATCCTAACACTGAAGCTTTCTTT CASQADPNTEAFF TRBV2 NA TRBJ1-1 NA
TGCGCCAGCAGCACCCCGACAGGGTACAATGAGCAGTTCTTC CASSTPTGYNEQFF TRBV5-1 NA TRBJ2-1 TRBD1
TGTGCCAGCAGTGAAGCCCGACCTGGGGGGGAGTTCTTC CASSEARPGGEFF TRBV6-5 NA TRBJ2-1 TRBD2
TGTGCCAGCAGCTCCGGAAATGAGCAGTTCTTC CASSSGNEQFF TRBV7-3 once TRBJ2-1 NA
TGTGCCAGCAGTGAGGACTCCAGTGGGCTCTTT CASSEDSSGLF TRBV6-1 NA TRBJ1-1 NA
TGTGCCTGGAGTGTAGTGTCGCTAGCGGGAGGGCGGGCCGATACGCAGTATTTT CAWSVVSLAGGRADTQYF TRBV30 NA TRBJ2-3 TRBD2
TGTGCCAGCAGCTCCCTGGGGTCAGGGAGCTATGGCTACACCTTC CASSSLGSGSYGYTF TRBV13 NA TRBJ1-2 NA
TGTGCCAGCAGCTCCCGGACAGGGCATGGCTACACCTTC CASSSRTGHGYTF TRBV7-8 NA TRBJ1-2 TRBD1
TGTGCCTGGACCCGGTCAGACATGAACACTGAAGCTTTCTTT CAWTRSDMNTEAFF TRBV30 once TRBJ1-1 NA
TGCGCCAGCAGCTTGGAGGGAGATACGCAGTATTTT CASSLEGDTQYF TRBV5-1 NA TRBJ2-3 NA
TGTGCCAGCAGCCTCGGCAGGGTCCTAGCCTCTGCCGAGCAGTACTTC CASSLGRVLASAEQYF TRBV7-8 NA TRBJ2-7 NA
TGTGCCAGCAGCTTAGAGCAACTGGGGGCTGGGAACCAGTACTTC CASSLEQLGAGNQYF TRBV7-8 once TRBJ2-5 NA
TGTGCCACCAGCAGAGGGGGATACGATGAGCAGTTCTTC CATSRGGYDEQFF TRBV15 NA TRBJ2-1 NA
TGTGCCAGCAGCTTAACGGGAGGCGAGAGCTACACCTTC CASSLTGGESYTF TRBV7-9 NA TRBJ1-2 NA
TGCGCCAGCAGCGCTTGGAGTCAGGGGCCTAGCCTTGGGAATTCACCCCTCCACTTT CASSAWSQGPSLGNSPLHF TRBV5-1 NA TRBJ1-6 NA
TGTGCCAGCTCCGCGGGGGTCCGGGGCACAGATACGCAGTATTTT CASSAGVRGTDTQYF TRBV6-4 NA TRBJ2-3 TRBD2
TGTGCCAGCAGTCTTAGTGGATCGTACTATGGCTACACCTTC CASSLSGSYYGYTF TRBV28 NA TRBJ1-2 NA
TGTGCCAGCAGCTTAATGAGGGGACCCTACAATGAGCAGTTCTTC CASSLMRGPYNEQFF TRBV7-7 NA TRBJ2-1 NA
TGTGCCAGCATGTTCAGGGGGCCGTCTTACAATGAGCAGTTCTTC CASMFRGPSYNEQFF TRBV6-1 NA TRBJ2-1 TRBD1
TGTGCCAGCAGCTTGCATATAGCGGGGGCAGATTGGACCGGGGAGCTGTTTTTT CASSLHIAGADWTGELFF TRBV5-6 NA TRBJ2-2 TRBD2
TGTGCCACCAAACGGGGCAGGGTAATTGCTCAGCCCCAGCATTTT CATKRGRVIAQPQHF TRBV6-1 NA TRBJ1-5 NA
TGCGCCAGCAGCTCAACCGGGACAGGCGTCAATGAGCAGTTCTTC CASSSTGTGVNEQFF TRBV5-1 NA TRBJ2-1 TRBD1
TGTGCCAGTAGTGCCGGGTTTGAGACCCAGTACTTC CASSAGFETQYF TRBV19 NA TRBJ2-5 NA
TGTGCCAGCAGCTTAGCGGCTAGCGGGAGGAGGATCCACGAGCAGTACTTC CASSLAASGRRIHEQYF TRBV7-9 NA TRBJ2-7 TRBD2
TGTGCCTGGAGTGTGGAGGCGGCCGTACGCTTC CAWSVEAAVRF TRBV30 NA TRBJ2-7 NA
TGTGCCAGCGGGCCTGGACTCGGGACTTACGGGGAGCTGTTTTTT CASGPGLGTYGELFF TRBV11-2 NA TRBJ2-2 NA
TGCGCCAGCAGCACGGGCTCCTACGAGCAGTACTTC CASSTGSYEQYF TRBV5-1 NA TRBJ2-7 NA
TGCAGCGTTGAACAGGACGGCGGTCTTCAGTACTTC CSVEQDGGLQYF TRBV29-1 NA TRBJ2-4 NA
TGTGCCAGCAGCTCCAGGACTAGCGGTTACAATGAGCAGTTCTTC CASSSRTSGYNEQFF TRBV27 NA TRBJ2-1 TRBD2
TGTGCCAGCAGCCCAAGTACAGGGGTTGAGTCTGGAAACACCATATATTTT CASSPSTGVESGNTIYF TRBV11-2 NA TRBJ1-3 TRBD1
TGCGCCAGCAGCCGTGGCAGCCCTCCCGTTTTCAACACTGAAGCTTTCTTT CASSRGSPPVFNTEAFF TRBV4-1 NA TRBJ1-1 NA
TGTGCCAGCAGCAAAGCGCTTTCGGCGGGAGGGGGTGGCATTCAGTACTTC CASSKALSAGGGGIQYF TRBV21-1 NA TRBJ2-4 NA
TGTGCCAGCAGTTACTCGAGGGGGGGCAGACACTCCCAAGAGACCCAGTACTTC CASSYSRGGRHSQETQYF TRBV6-7 NA TRBJ2-5 NA
TGTGCCTGGAGGTCGGACAGGCTCAAAATCGCTGAAGCTTTCTTT CAWRSDRLKIAEAFF TRBV30 once TRBJ1-1 TRBD1
TGTGCCAGCAGCCAGCTGGTAGGGGGAACCTACGAGCAGTACTTC CASSQLVGGTYEQYF TRBV11-2 NA TRBJ2-7 NA
TGTGCCAGTAGGACAGGGGAAAACACCGGGGAGCTGTTTTTT CASRTGENTGELFF TRBV5-4 NA TRBJ2-2 TRBD1
TGTGCCAGCAGCTTAGGGACTATGCGATACACCTACACAGATACGCAGTATTTT CASSLGTMRYTYTDTQYF TRBV7-9 once TRBJ2-3 NA
TGTGCCAGCAGCTTCGGATCAGGACTAGCGGGATCAGATACGCAGTATTTT CASSFGSGLAGSDTQYF TRBV7-3 NA TRBJ2-3 TRBD2
TGCGCCAGCGGCAGCCGCGGCAGGAACTATGGCTACACCTTC CASGSRGRNYGYTF TRBV5-1 few TRBJ1-2 NA
TGCGCCAGCAGCTTAATGACCCGGGACAGTGAAGCTTTCTTT CASSLMTRDSEAFF TRBV5-1 NA TRBJ1-1 TRBD1